The 15 T cell receptor beta chains below all came from one sample that was sequenced in a study of blood T cell repertoires in COVID-19. The method was immunoSEQ multiplex PCR; TCRdb's version includes in-frame clones alone and lacks a portion of them. Found here are about 120,000 clones, roughly 83% of them singletons; the top ten hold roughly 0.83%. The sequenced material came from peripheral blood. The source is a woman between 65 and 79 years old with acute or convalescent COVID-19.

The chain links TRBV5-1 to TRBJ2-3, with 10 bases identical to TRBD2. V shed 4 bases and J 6 bases; nucleotides not matched to a gene: 14. The CDR3 loop spans 17 amino acids. The V gene's germline CDR1 is SGHRS and CDR2 YFSETQ. The CDR3 DNA reads as TGCGCCAGCAGCGCATGGAAGCGGGAGGGCCTAGGGGATACGCAGTATTTT. Translation gives CASSAWKREGLGDTQYF.

This chain joins TRBV12-5 and TRBJ2-1, with a weak D call TRBD2 (6 bases). The germline CDR1 and CDR2 sequences are LGHNT and FRNRAP. V was trimmed by 3 bases and J by 7 bases, leaving 7 bases between them. The CDR3 has 12 residues. In DNA form, the CDR3 reads TGTGCTAGTGGTTTTAGCGGAAATGAGCAGTTCTTC. Protein product: CASGFSGNEQFF.

Comments on this clone: Since a much larger clone is just one base distant, this may be a read error. The chain carries TRBV9 and TRBJ2-1; 12 bases line up with TRBD2. V trimming: 7 bases; J trimming: 8 bases; junction bases outside the gene matches: 13. The germline V gene has CDR1 SGDLS and CDR2 YYNGEE. This CDR3 spans 16 amino acids. The CDR3 loop is CASRGSLAGGGDEQFF. The CDR3 nucleotides are TGTGCCAGCCGCGGGTCTCTAGCGGGAGGGGGGGATGAGCAGTTCTTC.

V is TRBV11-3 and J is TRBJ2-1; no definite D call. Trimming left V 3 bases short and J 0 bases short, with 9 bases between. Looked up from germline, CDR1 is SGHNT and CDR2 is YENEEA. CDR3 length: 15 residues. CDR3 sequence: CASSFRGNSYNEQFF. The CDR3, as DNA: TGTGCCAGCAGCTTTAGAGGTAACTCCTACAATGAGCAGTTCTTC.

The chain has TRBV9 and TRBJ1-2, with D hard to call. Germline CDR1 SGDLS, CDR2 YYNGEE. The CDR3 has 13 residues. Trimming took 0 bases from V and 4 from J, leaving 7 bases between them. The CDR3 DNA follows: TGTGCCAGCAGCGTAGACGGACTCTATGGCTACACCTTC. The encoded protein is CASSVDGLYGYTF.

This clone was seen a handful of times. CDR3 bases: TGTGCCAGCAGTTACGTAGGAGAGGGCTACGAGCAGTACTTC. The encoded protein is CASSYVGEGYEQYF. V gene TRBV6-5 combines with J gene TRBJ2-7; D possibly corresponds to TRBD2 (5 bases). Germline V gives CDR1 MNHEY, CDR2 SVGAGI. V was pared by 2 bases and J by 3 bases, with 11 bases between. CDR3 length: 14 amino acids.

This sequence joins TRBV18 and TRBJ2-7, with 9 bases identical to TRBD1. Germline V CDR1 and CDR2: KGHSH, LQKENI. Trimming cost V 0 bases and J 3 bases; bases outside gene matches: 3. This CDR3 contains 15 residues. The CDR3 loop reads CASSPPRDRVYEQYF. For the CDR3, the DNA is TGTGCCAGCTCACCACCCCGGGACAGGGTCTACGAGCAGTACTTC.

The chain employs TRBV6-5 and TRBJ1-5, with D possibly being TRBD1 (6 bases). CDR3 length equals 14 residues. The V gene lost 6 bases and the J gene lost 7 bases, with 16 bases spanning the gap. CDR1 is MNHEY, CDR2 SVGAGI, per germline. CDR3 in DNA: TGTGCCAGCAGGAAGCCAGGGGTTGGGCAGCCCCAGCATTTT. This codes for CASRKPGVGQPQHF.

The chain employs TRBV7-3 and TRBJ2-1; TRBD2 is a possible D gene (5 bases). Trimming shortened V by 5 bases and J by 1 base, and 9 bases separated the two germline ends. CDR1 is SGHTA and CDR2 is FQGTGA in the germline V gene. This CDR3 has 14 amino acids. This chain's CDR3 is CASSPGISYNEQFF. The CDR3 DNA reads as TGTGCCAGCAGCCCCGGGATTTCCTACAATGAGCAGTTCTTC.

The CDR3 DNA is TGTGCCAGCAGCTTAAGAGGGGGCCACAATCAGCCCCAGCATTTT. It translates to CASSLRGGHNQPQHF. The rearrangement uses TRBV7-3 and TRBJ1-5, with 7 nucleotides matching TRBD1. V trimming: 1 base; J trimming: 3 bases; junction bases outside the gene matches: 3. The V gene's germline CDR1 is SGHTA and CDR2 FQGTGA. The CDR3 extends over 15 amino acids.

This clone has a handful of counts. The chain couples TRBV15 to TRBJ2-3; TRBD1 matches at 8 bases. From germline, CDR1 is LNHNV and CDR2 YYDKDF (reference sequence). The CDR3 loop spans 18 amino acids. J gave up 4 bases and V 0 bases, and 12 bases lay outside the gene matches. This chain's CDR3 is CATSRDRAGGRGADTQYF. DNA for the CDR3: TGTGCCACCAGCAGAGATAGGGCAGGGGGCAGAGGGGCAGATACGCAGTATTTT.

This clone was seen more than once but under ten times. The chain joins TRBV16 to TRBJ1-2; no reliable D call. V lost 2 bases and J lost 5, with 9 bases in between. The germline CDR1 and CDR2 sequences are KGHSY and FQNENV. The CDR3 runs 13 residues. The CDR3 spells CASSQGPVYGYTF. The CDR3 DNA sequence: TGTGCCAGCAGCCAAGGTCCGGTTTATGGCTACACCTTC.

The chain carries TRBV19 and TRBJ1-1; D is uncertain. The V end lost 4 bases, the J end lost 7 bases, and 16 bases lay between the germline ends. The CDR3 consists of 14 residues. The germline gives CDR1 LNHDA, CDR2 SQIVND (reference sequence). The CDR3 DNA follows: TGTGCCAGTAGTAAACCGAGGACGGAGGGTGAAGCTTTCTTT. It specifies CASSKPRTEGEAFF.

The chain recombines TRBV19 with TRBJ2-7, with D tentatively TRBD2 (6 bases). This CDR3 contains 13 residues. The germline V and J ends were trimmed by 4 bases and 7 bases, with 14 bases remaining between them. Germline V CDR1 and CDR2: LNHDA, SQIVND (reference sequence). DNA of the CDR3: TGTGCCAGTAGTACCACTACGGCGGGGGAGCAGTACTTC. Its translation is CASSTTTAGEQYF.

Regarding this clone: The sample contains more than one DNA sequence encoding this CDR3. This chain links TRBV19 with TRBJ1-2; maybe TRBD1 (6 bases). The CDR3 length is 13 residues. Trimming took off 9 bases at V and 2 bases at J, with 13 bases between the two ends. Germline CDR1 reads LNHDA; CDR2 reads SQIVND (reference sequence). CDR3 in amino acids: CASRTESNYGYTF. The CDR3 nucleotides read TGTGCCAGCCGGACAGAATCGAACTATGGCTACACCTTC.